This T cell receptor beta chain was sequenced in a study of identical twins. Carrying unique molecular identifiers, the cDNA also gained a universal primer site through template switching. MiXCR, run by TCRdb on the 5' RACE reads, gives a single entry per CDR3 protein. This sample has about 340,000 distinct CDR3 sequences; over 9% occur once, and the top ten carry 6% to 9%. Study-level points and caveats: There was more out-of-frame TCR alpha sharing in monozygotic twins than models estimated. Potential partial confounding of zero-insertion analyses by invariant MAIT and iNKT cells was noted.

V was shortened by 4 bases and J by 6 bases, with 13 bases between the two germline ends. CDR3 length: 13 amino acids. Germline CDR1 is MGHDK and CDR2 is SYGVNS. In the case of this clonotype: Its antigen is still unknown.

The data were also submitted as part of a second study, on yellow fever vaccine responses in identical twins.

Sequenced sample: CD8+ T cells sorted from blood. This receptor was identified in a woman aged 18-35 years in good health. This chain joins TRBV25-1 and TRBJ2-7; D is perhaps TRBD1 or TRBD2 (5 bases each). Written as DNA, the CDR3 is TGTGCCAGCAGTGGGGACGGCATAAGCGAGCAGTACTTC. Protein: CASSGDGISEQYF.